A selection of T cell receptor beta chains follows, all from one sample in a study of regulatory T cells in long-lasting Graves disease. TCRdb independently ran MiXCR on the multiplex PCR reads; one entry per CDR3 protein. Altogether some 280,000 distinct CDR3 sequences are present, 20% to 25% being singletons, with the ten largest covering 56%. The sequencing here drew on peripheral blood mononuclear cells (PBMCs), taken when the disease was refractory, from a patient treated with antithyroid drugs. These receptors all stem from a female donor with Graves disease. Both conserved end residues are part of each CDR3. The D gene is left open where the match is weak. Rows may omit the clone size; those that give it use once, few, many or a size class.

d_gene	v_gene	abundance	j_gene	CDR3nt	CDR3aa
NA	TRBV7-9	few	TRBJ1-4	TGTGCCAGCAGTCGAGACAGGTTCCGTGGTGAAAAACTGTTTTTT	CASSRDRFRGEKLFF
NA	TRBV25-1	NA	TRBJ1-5	TGTGCCAGCAGTATAAGTGCGGGGCCCCAGCATTTT	CASSISAGPQHF
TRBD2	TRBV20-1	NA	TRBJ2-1	TGCAGTGCTAGACACGTAGCGGGAGAGCAGTTCTTC	CSARHVAGEQFF
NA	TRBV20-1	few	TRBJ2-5	TGCAGTGCTAGTGAGCAGACCCAGTACTTC	CSASEQTQYF
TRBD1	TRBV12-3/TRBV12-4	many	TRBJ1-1	TGTGCCAGCAGCCCCGGGACAGGGGGCACTGAAGCTTTCTTT	CASSPGTGGTEAFF
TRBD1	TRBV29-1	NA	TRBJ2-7	TGCAGCGTCCCCGGGACAGGGTACGGCGAGCAGTACTTC	CSVPGTGYGEQYF
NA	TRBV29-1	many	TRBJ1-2	TGCAGCGTTGGGACGGGGGAGGTTAATGGCTACACCTTC	CSVGTGEVNGYTF
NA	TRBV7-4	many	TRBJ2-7	TGTGCCAGCAGCTTAGGCAGGGATGACTACGAGCAGTACTTC	CASSLGRDDYEQYF
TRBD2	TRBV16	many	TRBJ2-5	TGTGCCAGCAGCCGACTAGCGGGAGGGCAAGAGACCCAGTACTTC	CASSRLAGGQETQYF
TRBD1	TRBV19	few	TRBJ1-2	TGTGCCAGTAGCATGGGACAGGCGAACTATGGCTACACCTTC	CASSMGQANYGYTF
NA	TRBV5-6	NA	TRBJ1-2	TGTGCCAGCGACGTGGGGGGGTACTATGGCTACACCTTC	CASDVGGYYGYTF
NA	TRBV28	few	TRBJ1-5	TGTGCCAGTTTAACGGGACACTCTCCAATCAAAGCCCAGCATTTT	CASLTGHSPIKAQHF
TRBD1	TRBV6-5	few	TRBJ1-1	TGTGCCAGCAGTTCCTACAGGGGAATGAACACTGAAGCTTTCTTT	CASSSYRGMNTEAFF
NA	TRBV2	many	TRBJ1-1	TGTGCCAGCTCAGGGCAAGCTTTCTTT	CASSGQAFF
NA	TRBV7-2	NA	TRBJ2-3	TGTGCCAGCAGCTTTTCCAGGGTCACAGATACGCAGTATTTT	CASSFSRVTDTQYF
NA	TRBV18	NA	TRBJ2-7	TGTGCCAGCTCACCACCCCCAGGATCTAATACGCAGTACTTC	CASSPPPGSNTQYF
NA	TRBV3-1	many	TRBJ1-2	TGTGCCAGCAGTCCCGGACACCTATATGGCTACACCTTC	CASSPGHLYGYTF
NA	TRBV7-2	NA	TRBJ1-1	TGTGCCAGCAGCTCCCCGGCGAGCTGGGGCGCTGAAGCTTTCTTT	CASSSPASWGAEAFF
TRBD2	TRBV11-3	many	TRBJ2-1	TGTGCCAGCAGCTTAGATCAGAGCGCGGGAGGGGGGAATGAGCAGTTCTTC	CASSLDQSAGGGNEQFF
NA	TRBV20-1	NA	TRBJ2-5	TGCAGTGCTAGAGATCAGCAGTCCGGTTGGGAGACCCAGTACTTC	CSARDQQSGWETQYF
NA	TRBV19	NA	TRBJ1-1	TGTGCCAGTAGTATCGGTCAGATGAACACTGAAGCTTTCTTT	CASSIGQMNTEAFF
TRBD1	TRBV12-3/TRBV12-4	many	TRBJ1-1	TGTGCCAGCGGGAGACAGGGCGCGACTGAAGCTTTCTTT	CASGRQGATEAFF
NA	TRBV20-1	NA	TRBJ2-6	TGCAGTGCTAGCGCTCTGGGTTCTGGGGCCAACGTCCTGACTTTC	CSASALGSGANVLTF
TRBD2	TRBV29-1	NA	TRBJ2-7	TGCAGCGTTGTTCCTAGCGGATCCTACGAGCAGTACTTC	CSVVPSGSYEQYF
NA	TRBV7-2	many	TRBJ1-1	TGTGCCAGCAGCCTCGAACGGGGGGCTGAAGCTTTCTTT	CASSLERGAEAFF